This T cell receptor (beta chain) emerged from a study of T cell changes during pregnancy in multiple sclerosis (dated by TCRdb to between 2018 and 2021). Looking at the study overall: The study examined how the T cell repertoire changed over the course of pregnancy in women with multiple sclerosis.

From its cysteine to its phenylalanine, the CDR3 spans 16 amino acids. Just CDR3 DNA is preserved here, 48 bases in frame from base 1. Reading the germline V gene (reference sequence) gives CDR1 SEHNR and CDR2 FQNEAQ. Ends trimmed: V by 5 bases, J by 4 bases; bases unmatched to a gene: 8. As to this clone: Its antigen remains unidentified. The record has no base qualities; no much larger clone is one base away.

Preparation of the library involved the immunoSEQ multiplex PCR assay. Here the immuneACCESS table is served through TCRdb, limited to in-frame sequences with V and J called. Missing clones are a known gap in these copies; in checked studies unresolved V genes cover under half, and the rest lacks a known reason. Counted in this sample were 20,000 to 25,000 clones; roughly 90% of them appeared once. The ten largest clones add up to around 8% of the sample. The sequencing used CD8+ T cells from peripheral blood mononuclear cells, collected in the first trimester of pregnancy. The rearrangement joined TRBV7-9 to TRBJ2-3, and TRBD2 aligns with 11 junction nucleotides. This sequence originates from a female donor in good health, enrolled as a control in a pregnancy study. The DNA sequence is TGTGCCAGCAGCCCCCCGACTAGCGGGGTACCAGATACGCAGTATTTT. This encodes CASSPPTSGVPDTQYF. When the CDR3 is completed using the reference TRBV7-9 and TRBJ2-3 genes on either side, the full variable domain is DTGVSQNPRHKITKRGQNVTFRCDPISEHNRLYWYRQTLGQGPEFLTYFQNEAQLEKSRLLSDRFSAERPKGSFSTLEIQRTEQGDSAMYLCASSPPTSGVPDTQYFGPGTRLTVL.